Listed here are 5 T cell receptor beta chains from one sample, sequenced in a study of blood T cell repertoires in COVID-19. Generated by immunoSEQ multiplex PCR, the TCRdb table keeps only in-frame clones and is missing some. Among tens of thousands of clones listed, less than 95% were seen once. The sample taken for sequencing was peripheral blood. The receptors here all came from a man aged 50-59 years with COVID-19, enrolled during active disease.

The chain carries TRBV6-2 or TRBV6-3 and TRBJ1-6; D uncertain. The CDR3 extends over 17 amino acids. Trimming stripped 3 bases from V and 0 bases from J, with 12 bases between. Germline values: CDR1 MNHEY, CDR2 SVGEGT. The DNA for the CDR3 is TGTGCCAGCAGTTATGGGCAACCGAGCTCCTATAATTCACCCCTCCACTTT. It codes for CASSYGQPSSYNSPLHF.

V usage is TRBV10-2 and J usage is TRBJ2-7; weak D call: TRBD2 (6 bases). The V end lost 3 bases, the J end lost 0 bases, and 12 bases lay between the germline ends. The CDR3 contains 15 residues. Germline CDR1 reads WSHSY; CDR2 reads SAAADI. The CDR3 is CASSDLLASSYEQYF. DNA for the CDR3: TGCGCCAGCAGTGATCTCCTAGCGAGCTCCTACGAGCAGTACTTC.

V and J are TRBV5-1 and TRBJ2-3; 10 bases are shared with TRBD2. The length of the CDR3 is 17 residues. V lost 0 bases, J lost 3 bases, and 7 bases stayed unmatched. Per the germline V gene, CDR1 is SGHRS and CDR2 is YFSETQ. CDR3 DNA sequence: TGCGCCAGCAGCTTGGCCGTAGCTAGCGGGAGAACAGATACGCAGTATTTT. Its protein product is CASSLAVASGRTDTQYF.

The rearrangement links TRBV30 to TRBJ2-1; 13 bases agree with TRBD2. The CDR3 has 15 residues. The junction had 5 bases not matched to a gene; V was cut back by 3 bases and J by 6 bases. CDR1 and CDR2 from the germline V gene are GTSNPN and SVGIG (reference sequence). In DNA form, the CDR3 reads TGTGCCTGGAGACTAGCGGGAGGGCGGGGCAATGAGCAGTTCTTC. Protein product: CAWRLAGGRGNEQFF. Variable domain in full (rest from reference TRBV30 and TRBJ2-1): SQTIHQWPATLVQPVGSPLSLECTVEGTSNPNLYWYRQAAGRGLQLLFYSVGIGQISSEVPQNLSASRPQDRQFILSSKKLLLSDSGFYLCAWRLAGGRGNEQFFGPGTRLTVL.

The chain links TRBV29-1 to TRBJ2-7, with 8 nucleotides matching TRBD1. CDR1 is SQVTM, CDR2 ANQGSEA, per germline. The CDR3 spans 14 residues. J gave up 6 bases and V 7 bases, and 14 bases lay outside the gene matches. CDR3 loop: CSAARQGPLSEQYF. In DNA form, the CDR3 reads TGCAGCGCCGCAAGACAGGGGCCCTTATCCGAGCAGTACTTC.